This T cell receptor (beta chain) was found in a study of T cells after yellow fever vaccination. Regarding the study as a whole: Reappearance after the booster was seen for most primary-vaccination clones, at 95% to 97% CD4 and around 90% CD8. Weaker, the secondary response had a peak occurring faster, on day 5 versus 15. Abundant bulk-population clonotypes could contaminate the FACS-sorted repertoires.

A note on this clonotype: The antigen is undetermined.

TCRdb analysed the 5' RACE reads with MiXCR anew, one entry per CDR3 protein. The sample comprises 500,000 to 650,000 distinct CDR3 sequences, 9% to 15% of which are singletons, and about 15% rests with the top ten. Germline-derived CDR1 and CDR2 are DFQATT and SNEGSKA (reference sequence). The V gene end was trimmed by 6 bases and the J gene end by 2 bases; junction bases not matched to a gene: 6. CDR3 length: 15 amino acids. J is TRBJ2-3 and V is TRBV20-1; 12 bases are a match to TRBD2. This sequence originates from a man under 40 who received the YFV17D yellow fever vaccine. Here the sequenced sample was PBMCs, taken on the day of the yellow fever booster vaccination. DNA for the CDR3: TGCAGTGCGATACGGACTAGCGGGATCACAGATACGCAGTATTTT. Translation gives CSAIRTSGITDTQYF.